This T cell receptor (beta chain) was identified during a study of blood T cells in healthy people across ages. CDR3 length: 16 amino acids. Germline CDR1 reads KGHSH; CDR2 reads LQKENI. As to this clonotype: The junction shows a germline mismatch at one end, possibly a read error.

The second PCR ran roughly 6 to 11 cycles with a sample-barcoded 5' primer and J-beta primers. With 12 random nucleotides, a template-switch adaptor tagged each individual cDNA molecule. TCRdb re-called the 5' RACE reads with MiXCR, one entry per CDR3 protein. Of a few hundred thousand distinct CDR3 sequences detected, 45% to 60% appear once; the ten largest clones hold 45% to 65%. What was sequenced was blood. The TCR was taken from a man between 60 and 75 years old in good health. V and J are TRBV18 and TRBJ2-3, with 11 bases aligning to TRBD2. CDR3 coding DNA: TGTGCCGGCTCACCGATGGCTAGCGGGGGGTCAGGTACGCAGTATTTT. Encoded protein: CAGSPMASGGSGTQYF. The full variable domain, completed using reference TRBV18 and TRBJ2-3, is NAGVMQNPRHLVRRRGQEARLRCSPMKGHSHVYWYRQLPEEGLKFMVYLQKENIIDESGMPKERFSAEFPKEGPSILRIQQVVRGDSAAYFCAGSPMASGGSGTQYFGPGTRLTVL.